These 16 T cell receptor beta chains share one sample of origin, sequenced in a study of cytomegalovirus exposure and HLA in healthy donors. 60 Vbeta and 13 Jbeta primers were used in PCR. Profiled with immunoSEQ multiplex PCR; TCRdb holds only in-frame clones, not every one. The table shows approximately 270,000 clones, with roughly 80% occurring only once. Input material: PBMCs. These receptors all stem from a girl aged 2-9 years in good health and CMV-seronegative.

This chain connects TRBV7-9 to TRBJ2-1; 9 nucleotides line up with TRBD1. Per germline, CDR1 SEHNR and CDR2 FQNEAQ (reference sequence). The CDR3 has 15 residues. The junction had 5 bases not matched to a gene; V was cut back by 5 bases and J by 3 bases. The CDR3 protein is CASSTTGQGYNEQFF. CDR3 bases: TGTGCCAGCAGCACCACGGGACAGGGCTACAATGAGCAGTTCTTC.

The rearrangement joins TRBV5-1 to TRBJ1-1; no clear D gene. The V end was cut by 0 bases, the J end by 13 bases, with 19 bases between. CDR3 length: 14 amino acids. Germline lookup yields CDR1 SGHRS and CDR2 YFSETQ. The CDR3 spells CASSLGEADSYDFF. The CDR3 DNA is TGCGCCAGCAGCTTGGGGGAAGCGGATAGTTACGATTTCTTT.

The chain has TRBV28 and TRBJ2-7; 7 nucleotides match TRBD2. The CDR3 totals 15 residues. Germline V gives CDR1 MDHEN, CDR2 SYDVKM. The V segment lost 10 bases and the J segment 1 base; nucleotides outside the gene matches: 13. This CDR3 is CANLGGRWSSYEQYF. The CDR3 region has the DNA TGTGCCAATTTGGGAGGGCGGTGGTCATCCTACGAGCAGTACTTC.

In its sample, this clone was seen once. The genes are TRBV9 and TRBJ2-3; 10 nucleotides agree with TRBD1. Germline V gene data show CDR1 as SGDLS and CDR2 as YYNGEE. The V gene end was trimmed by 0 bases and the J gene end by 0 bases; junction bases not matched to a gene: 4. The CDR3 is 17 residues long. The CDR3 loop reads CASSVGSGQGSTDTQYF. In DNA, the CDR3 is TGTGCCAGCAGCGTAGGGTCGGGACAGGGGAGCACAGATACGCAGTATTTT.

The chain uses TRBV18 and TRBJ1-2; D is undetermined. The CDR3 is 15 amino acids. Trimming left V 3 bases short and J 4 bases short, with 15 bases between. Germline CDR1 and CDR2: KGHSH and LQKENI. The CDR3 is CASSPDRGVSYGYTF. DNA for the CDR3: TGTGCCAGCTCACCCGATCGCGGGGTTAGCTATGGCTACACCTTC.

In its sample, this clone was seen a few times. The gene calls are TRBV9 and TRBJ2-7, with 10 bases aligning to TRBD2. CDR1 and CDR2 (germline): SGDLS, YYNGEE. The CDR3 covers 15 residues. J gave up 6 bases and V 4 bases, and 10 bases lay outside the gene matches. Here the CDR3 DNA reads TGTGCCAGCAGCCCCGGAGCGGGAGGGACGGGCGAGCAGTACTTC. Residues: CASSPGAGGTGEQYF.

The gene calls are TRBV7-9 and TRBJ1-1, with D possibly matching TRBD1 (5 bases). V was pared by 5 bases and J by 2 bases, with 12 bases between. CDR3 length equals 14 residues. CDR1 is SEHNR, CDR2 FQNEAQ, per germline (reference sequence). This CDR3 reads CASSPGGINTEAFF. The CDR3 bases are TGTGCCAGCAGCCCTGGGGGGATAAACACTGAAGCTTTCTTT.

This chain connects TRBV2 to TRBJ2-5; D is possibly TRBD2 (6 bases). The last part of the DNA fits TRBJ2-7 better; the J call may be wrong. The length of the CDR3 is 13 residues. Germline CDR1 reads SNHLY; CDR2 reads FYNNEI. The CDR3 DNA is TGTGCCAGCATCGGTGCGGGACGCTACGAGCAGTACTTC. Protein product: CASIGAGRYEQYF.

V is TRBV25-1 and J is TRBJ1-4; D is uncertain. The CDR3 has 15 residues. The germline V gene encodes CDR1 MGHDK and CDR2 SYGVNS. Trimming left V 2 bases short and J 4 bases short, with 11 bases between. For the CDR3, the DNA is TGTGCCAGCAGTGAAAGCGGTCTAAATAATGAAAAACTGTTTTTT. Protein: CASSESGLNNEKLFF.

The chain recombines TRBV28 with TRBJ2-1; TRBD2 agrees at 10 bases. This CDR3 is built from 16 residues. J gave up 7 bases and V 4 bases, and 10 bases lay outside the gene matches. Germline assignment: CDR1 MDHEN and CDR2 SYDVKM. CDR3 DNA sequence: TGTGCCAGCAGTTCCCCTTCTAGCGGGAGTATGAATGAGCAGTTCTTC. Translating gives CASSSPSSGSMNEQFF.

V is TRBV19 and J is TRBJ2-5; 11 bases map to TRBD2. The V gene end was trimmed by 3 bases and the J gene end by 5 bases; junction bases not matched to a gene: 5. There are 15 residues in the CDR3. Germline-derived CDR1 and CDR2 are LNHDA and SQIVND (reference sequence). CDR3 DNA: TGTGCCAGTAGTATTACTAGCGGGAGCCTTGAGACCCAGTACTTC. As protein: CASSITSGSLETQYF.

The CDR3: CASTSIAYEQYF. In DNA form, the CDR3 reads TGTGCCAGCACCTCAATAGCCTACGAGCAGTACTTC. V gene TRBV6-5 combines with J gene TRBJ2-7, with D hard to call. The CDR3 is 12 residues long. The germline V gene encodes CDR1 MNHEY and CDR2 SVGAGI. V was trimmed by 7 bases and J by 2 bases, leaving 9 bases between them.

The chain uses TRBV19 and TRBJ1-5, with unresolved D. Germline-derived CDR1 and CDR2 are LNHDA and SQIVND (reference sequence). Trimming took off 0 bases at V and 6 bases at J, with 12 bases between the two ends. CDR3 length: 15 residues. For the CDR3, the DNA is TGTGCCAGTAGTATAGATCAAGAGATTTCTCAGCCCCAGCATTTT. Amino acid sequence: CASSIDQEISQPQHF.

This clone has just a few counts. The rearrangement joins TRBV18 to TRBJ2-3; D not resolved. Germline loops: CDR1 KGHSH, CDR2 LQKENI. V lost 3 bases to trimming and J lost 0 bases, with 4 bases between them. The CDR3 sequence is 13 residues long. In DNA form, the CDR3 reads TGTGCCAGCTCACCCGTGAGCACAGATACGCAGTATTTT. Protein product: CASSPVSTDTQYF.

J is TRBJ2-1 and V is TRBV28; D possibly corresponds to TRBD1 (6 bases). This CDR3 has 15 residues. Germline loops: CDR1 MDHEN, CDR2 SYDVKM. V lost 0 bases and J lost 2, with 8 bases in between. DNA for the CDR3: TGTGCCAGCAGTTTATGGGGGGCGACCTACAATGAGCAGTTCTTC. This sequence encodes CASSLWGATYNEQFF. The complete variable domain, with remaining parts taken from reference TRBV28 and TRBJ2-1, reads DVKVTQSSRYLVKRTGEKVFLECVQDMDHENMFWYRQDPGLGLRLIYFSYDVKMKEKGDIPEGYSVSREKKERFSLILESASTNQTSMYLCASSLWGATYNEQFFGPGTRLTVL.

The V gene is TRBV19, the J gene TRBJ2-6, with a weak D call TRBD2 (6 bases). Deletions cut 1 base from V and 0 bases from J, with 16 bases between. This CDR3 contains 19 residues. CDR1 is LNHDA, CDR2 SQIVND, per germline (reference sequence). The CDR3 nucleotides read TGTGCCAGTAGTATAGGGCCCCGGGGGAGCAGCTCTGGGGCCAACGTCCTGACTTTC. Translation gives CASSIGPRGSSSGANVLTF.